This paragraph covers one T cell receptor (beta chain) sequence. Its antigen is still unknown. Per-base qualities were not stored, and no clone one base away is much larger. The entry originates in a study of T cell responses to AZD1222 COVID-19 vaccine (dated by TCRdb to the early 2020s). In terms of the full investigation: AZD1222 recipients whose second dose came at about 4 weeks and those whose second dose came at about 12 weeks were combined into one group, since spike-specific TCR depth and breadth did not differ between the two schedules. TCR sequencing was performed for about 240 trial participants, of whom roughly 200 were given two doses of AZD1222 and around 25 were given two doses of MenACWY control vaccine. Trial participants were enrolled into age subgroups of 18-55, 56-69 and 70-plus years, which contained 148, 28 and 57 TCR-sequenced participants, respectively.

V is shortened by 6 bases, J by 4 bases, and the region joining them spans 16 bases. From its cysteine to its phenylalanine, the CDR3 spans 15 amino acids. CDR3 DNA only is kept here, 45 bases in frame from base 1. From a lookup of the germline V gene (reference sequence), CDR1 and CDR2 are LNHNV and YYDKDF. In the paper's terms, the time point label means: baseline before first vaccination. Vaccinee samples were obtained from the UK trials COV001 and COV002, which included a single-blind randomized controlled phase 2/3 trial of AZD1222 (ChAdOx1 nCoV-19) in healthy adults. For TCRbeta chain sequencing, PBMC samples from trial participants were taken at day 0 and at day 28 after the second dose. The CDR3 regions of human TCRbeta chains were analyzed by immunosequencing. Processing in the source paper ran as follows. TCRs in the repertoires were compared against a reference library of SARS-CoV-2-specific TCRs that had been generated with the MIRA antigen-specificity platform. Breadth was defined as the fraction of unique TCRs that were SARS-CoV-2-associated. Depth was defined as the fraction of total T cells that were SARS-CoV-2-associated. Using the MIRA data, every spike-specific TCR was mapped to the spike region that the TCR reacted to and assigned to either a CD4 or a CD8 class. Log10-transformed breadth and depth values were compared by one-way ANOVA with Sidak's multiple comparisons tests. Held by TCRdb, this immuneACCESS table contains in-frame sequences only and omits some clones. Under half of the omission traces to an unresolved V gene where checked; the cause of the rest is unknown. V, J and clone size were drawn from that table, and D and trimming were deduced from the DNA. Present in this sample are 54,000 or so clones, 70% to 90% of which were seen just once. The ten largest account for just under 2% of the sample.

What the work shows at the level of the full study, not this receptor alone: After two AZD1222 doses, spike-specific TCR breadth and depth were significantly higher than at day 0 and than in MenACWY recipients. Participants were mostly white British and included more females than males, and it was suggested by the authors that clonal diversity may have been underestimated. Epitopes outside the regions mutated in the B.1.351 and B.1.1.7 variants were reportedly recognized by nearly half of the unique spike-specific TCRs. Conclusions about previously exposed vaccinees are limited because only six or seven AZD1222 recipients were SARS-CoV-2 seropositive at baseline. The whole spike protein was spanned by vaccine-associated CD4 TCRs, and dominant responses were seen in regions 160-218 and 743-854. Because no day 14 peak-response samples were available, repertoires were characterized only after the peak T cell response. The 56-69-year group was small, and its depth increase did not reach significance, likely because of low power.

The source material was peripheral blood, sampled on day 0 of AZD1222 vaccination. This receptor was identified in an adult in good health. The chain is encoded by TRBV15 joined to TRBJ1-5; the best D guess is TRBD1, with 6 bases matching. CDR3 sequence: CATRRFRDKNQPQHF. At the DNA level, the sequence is TGTGCCACCAGACGCTTCCGGGACAAAAATCAGCCCCAGCATTTT.